A single sample gave rise to the 5 T cell receptor beta chains below, sequenced in a study of blood T cell repertoires in COVID-19. The protocol was immunoSEQ multiplex PCR, while the TCRdb copy is restricted to in-frame clones and leaves out a portion. The sample records about 190,000 clones, roughly 84% being singletons. Sequenced sample: PBMCs or T cells enriched from blood (not recorded which). These receptors were obtained from a woman under 40 who had been exposed to COVID-19.

The genes are TRBV29-1 and TRBJ1-2; D gene ambiguous. V gave up 4 bases and J gave up 8 bases, with 20 bases separating them. The CDR3 is 14 amino acids. Germline V CDR1 and CDR2: SQVTM, ANQGSEA. CDR3 region: CSVVTGSIVGGYTF. CDR3 nucleotide sequence: TGCAGCGTTGTTACGGGGTCGATAGTTGGGGGCTACACCTTC.

The chain joins TRBV2 to TRBJ1-1, with 10 bases aligning to TRBD1. Germline V CDR1 and CDR2: SNHLY, FYNNEI. The CDR3 runs 13 residues. V shed 6 bases and J 5 bases; nucleotides not matched to a gene: 3. The CDR3 here is CASRDRGSTEAFF. The CDR3 DNA is TGTGCCAGCAGGGACAGGGGGTCGACTGAAGCTTTCTTT.

The rearrangement uses TRBV11-2 and TRBJ1-1; no clear D. Trimming cost V 3 bases and J 4 bases, with 9 bases left between them. Germline V gene lookup returns CDR1 SGHAT and CDR2 FQNNGV. CDR3 length: 13 amino acids. CDR3 sequence reads: CASSFFPGTEAFF. Written as DNA, the CDR3 is TGTGCCAGCAGCTTCTTTCCGGGCACTGAAGCTTTCTTT. Supplemented by reference TRBV11-2 and TRBJ1-1, the full variable domain reads EAGVAQSPRYKIIEKRQSVAFWCNPISGHATLYWYQQILGQGPKLLIQFQNNGVVDDSQLPKDRFSAERLKGVDSTLKIQPAKLEDSAVYLCASSFFPGTEAFFGQGTRLTVV.

The rearrangement joins TRBV2 to TRBJ2-1; perhaps TRBD2 as D (6 bases). The germline V gene encodes CDR1 SNHLY and CDR2 FYNNEI. Trimming took off 11 bases at V and 9 bases at J, with 17 bases between the two ends. CDR3 length: 12 residues. The CDR3, as DNA: TGTGCCCTGCGCGGGATGTTGGGTGAGCAGTTCTTC. Protein product: CALRGMLGEQFF. The whole variable domain, remainder taken from reference TRBV2 and TRBJ2-1, is EPEVTQTPSHQVTQMGQEVILRCVPISNHLYFYWYRQILGQKVEFLVSFYNNEISEKSEIFDDQFSVERPDGSNFTLKIRSTKLEDSAMYFCALRGMLGEQFFGPGTRLTVL.

The chain is built from TRBV4-1 and TRBJ1-2; D possibly corresponds to TRBD1 (5 bases). This CDR3 comprises 13 residues. V shed 6 bases and J shed 2 bases, with 10 bases lying between them. The germline CDR1 and CDR2 sequences are MGHRA and YSYEKL. This chain's CDR3 is CASSQTDNYGYTF. The CDR3 DNA sequence: TGCGCCAGCAGTCAGACAGACAACTATGGCTACACCTTC.